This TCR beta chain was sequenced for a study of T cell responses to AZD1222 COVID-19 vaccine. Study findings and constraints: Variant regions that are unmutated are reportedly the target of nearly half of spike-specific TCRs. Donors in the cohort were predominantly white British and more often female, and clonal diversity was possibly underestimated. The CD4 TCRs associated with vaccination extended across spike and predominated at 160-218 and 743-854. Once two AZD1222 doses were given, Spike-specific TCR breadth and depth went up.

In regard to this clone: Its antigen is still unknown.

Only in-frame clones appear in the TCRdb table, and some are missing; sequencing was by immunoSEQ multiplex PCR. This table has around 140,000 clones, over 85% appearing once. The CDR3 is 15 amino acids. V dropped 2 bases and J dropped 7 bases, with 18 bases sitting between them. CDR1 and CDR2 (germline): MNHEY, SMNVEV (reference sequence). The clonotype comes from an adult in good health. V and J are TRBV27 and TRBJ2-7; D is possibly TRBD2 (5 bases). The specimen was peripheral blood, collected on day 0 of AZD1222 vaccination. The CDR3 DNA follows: TGTGCCAGCAGTTTAAAAGCTAGCTCAAAATCTGAGCAGTACTTC. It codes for CASSLKASSKSEQYF.